The present TCR beta chain was sequenced within a study of T cell repertoires in cytomegalovirus infection (dated by TCRdb to 2018 to 2020). Regarding the research as a whole: The HLA type of each donor mattered for the analysis, because public TCR beta signatures pointed to carriage of CMV infection along with the matching HLA type.

Sequences SGHDT (CDR1) and YYEEEE (CDR2) are obtained from the germline V gene. From the cysteine up to the valine, the CDR3 has a length of 15 residues. The DNA shown is the 45-base CDR3, in frame from base 1. The V end loses 3 bases and the J end loses 2 bases, and a stretch of 15 bases separates them. The reads were generated on an Illumina HiSeq 1500. TCRdb redid the processing of the public reads, applying fastp at Q25 and MiXCR, and retained in-frame beta chains. One record per CDR3 amino acid sequence lists the most common genes and DNA. This sample lists almost 300,000 distinct CDR3 sequences; about 8.8% were detected once. The ten biggest clones cover 2.5% of the sample. Here is what the overall study found, with its caveats: Cumulative frequency of public TCR beta family members discriminated carriers of CMV infection plus the relevant HLA type in this cohort and an independent 352-donor cohort. The ex vivo response was dominated by HLA-C-restricted CMV-specific TCR beta clonotypes, which also provided the single most frequent clonotype in two of eight donors.

About this clonotype: The antigen it recognizes is unknown. The record has no base qualities; no much larger clone is one base away.

This clonotype was sampled from a human donor in good health (CMV status not recorded). Some clones in this sample may be carry-over from other donors' samples. The chain is assembled from TRBV5-6 and TRBJ2-7, with TRBD1 tentatively as D gene (5 bases match). Sequenced sample: PBMCs. The DNA reads TGTGCCAGCAGCTCGGAGCGTACAGGAACCTACGAGCAGTACGTC. The translation is CASSSERTGTYEQYV.